This entry is about one T cell receptor (beta chain). The data derive from a study of control samples from healthy donors and cancer patients. Sequencing used immunoSEQ multiplex PCR; TCRdb keeps in-frame clones, though not all of them. The sample lists 150,000 to 180,000 clones; 93% were seen once. The CDR3 spans 18 residues. Deletions cut 1 base from V and 2 bases from J, with 21 bases between. Germline lookup yields CDR1 SGHKS and CDR2 YYEKEE (reference sequence). Material: blood. The TCR was taken from a man between 45 and 60 years old in good health. The chain links TRBV5-5 to TRBJ1-2; tentative D call: TRBD1 (6 bases). CDR3 DNA sequence: TGTGCCAGCAGCTTGAGTTTTGGGGGGCCAGAAATGAACTATGGCTACACCTTC. It yields the protein CASSLSFGGPEMNYGYTF.